This TCR beta chain was sequenced for a study of OX40 agonist ivuxolimab in advanced cancers. Germline V CDR1 and CDR2: MNHNY, SVGAGI (reference sequence). V was pared by 7 bases and J by 1 base, with 15 bases between. The CDR3 covers 15 residues. TCRdb's copy holds only in-frame clones and misses some; the assay was immunoSEQ multiplex PCR. The sample lists approximately 21,000 clones; roughly four fifths were seen once. This clone was seen more than once but under ten times. What it binds is unknown. Study results and limitations: The CD4+ and CD8+ T cells in the blood had expanded clonally by week 6 at 0.1 to 3.0 mg/kg.

This receptor was identified in an adult with an advanced solid tumor such as melanoma, head and neck, liver or kidney cancer. Here the sequenced sample was CD4+ or CD8+ T cells sorted from blood, taken in a trial of the OX40 agonist ivuxolimab. The rearrangement joins TRBV6-6 to TRBJ2-3; the D gene is possibly TRBD2 (5 bases). The CDR3 region has the DNA TGTGCCAGCAAGTTAACTAGTAGAGGCACAGATACGCAGTATTTT. Translated: CASKLTSRGTDTQYF.